The clone carrying this T cell receptor beta chain was observed a single time. The data are from a study of shared clonotypes between healthy human individuals. This CDR3 spans 14 amino acids. Germline V gene sequence: CDR1 SGHRS, CDR2 YFSETQ. The V and J ends lost 4 bases and 0 bases, in that order; junction bases with no gene match: 3. Generated by immunoSEQ multiplex PCR, the TCRdb table keeps only in-frame clones and is missing some. The repertoire consists of approximately 2.4 million clones, with approximately 96% occurring once and the leading ten covering about 0.13%. The investigators split CD4+ cells into a CD45RA+ naive subset and a CD45RA-negative memory subset.

The chain couples TRBV5-1 to TRBJ1-1, with 7 bases lining up with TRBD1. Sample: naive CD4+ T cells sorted from blood. Regarding subset: CD45RA+ positively selected. The clonotype originates from a man in his late teens or twenties in good health. The CDR3 nucleotides are TGCGCCAGCAGCGAGGGGACAGTGAACACTGAAGCTTTCTTT. Protein: CASSEGTVNTEAFF. The full variable domain, rest sourced from reference TRBV5-1 and TRBJ1-1, is KAGVTQTPRYLIKTRGQQVTLSCSPISGHRSVSWYQQTPGQGLQFLFEYFSETQRNKGNFPGRFSGRQFSNSRSEMNVSTLELGDSALYLCASSEGTVNTEAFFGQGTRLTVV.